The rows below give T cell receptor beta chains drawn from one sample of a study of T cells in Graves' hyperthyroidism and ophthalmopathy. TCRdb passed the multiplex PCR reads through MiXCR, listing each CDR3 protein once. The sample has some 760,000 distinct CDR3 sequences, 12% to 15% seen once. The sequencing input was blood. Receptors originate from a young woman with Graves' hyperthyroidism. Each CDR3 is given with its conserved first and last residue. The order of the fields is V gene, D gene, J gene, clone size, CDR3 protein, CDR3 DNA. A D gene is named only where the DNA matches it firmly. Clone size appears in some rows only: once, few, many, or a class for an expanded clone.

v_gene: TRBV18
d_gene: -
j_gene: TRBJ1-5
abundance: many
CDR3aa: CASSSDRDQPQHF
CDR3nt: TGTGCCAGCTCATCCGACAGAGATCAGCCCCAGCATTTT

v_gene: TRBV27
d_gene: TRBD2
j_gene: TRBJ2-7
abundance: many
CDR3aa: CASRSGGGSYEQYF
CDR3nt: TGTGCCAGCAGAAGTGGGGGGGGCTCCTACGAGCAGTACTTC

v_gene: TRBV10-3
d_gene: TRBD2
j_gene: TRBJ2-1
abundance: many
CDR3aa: CAIGVAGLIDEQFF
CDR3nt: TGTGCCATAGGAGTAGCGGGATTGATCGATGAGCAGTTCTTC

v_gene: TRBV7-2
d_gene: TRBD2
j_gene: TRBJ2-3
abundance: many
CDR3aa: CASSLLGLAGDTQYF
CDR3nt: TGTGCCAGCAGCTTACTGGGACTAGCGGGAGATACGCAGTATTTT

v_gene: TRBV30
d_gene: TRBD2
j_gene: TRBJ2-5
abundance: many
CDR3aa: CAWSGGAGGEETQYF
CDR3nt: TGTGCCTGGAGTGGAGGAGCGGGAGGGGAAGAGACCCAGTACTTC

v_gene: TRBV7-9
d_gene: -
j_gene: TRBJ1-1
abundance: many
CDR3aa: CASSLASEAEAFF
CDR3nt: TGTGCCAGCAGCTTAGCATCGGAGGCTGAAGCTTTCTTT

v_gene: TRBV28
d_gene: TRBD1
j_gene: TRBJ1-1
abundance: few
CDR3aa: CASSFIGQDPSRGAFF
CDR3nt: TGTGCCAGCAGTTTCATAGGACAGGACCCCTCCCGAGGAGCTTTCTTT

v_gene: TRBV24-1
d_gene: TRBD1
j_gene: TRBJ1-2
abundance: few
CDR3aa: CATSDAGTENYGYTF
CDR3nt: TGTGCCACCAGTGACGCCGGGACAGAGAACTATGGCTACACCTTC

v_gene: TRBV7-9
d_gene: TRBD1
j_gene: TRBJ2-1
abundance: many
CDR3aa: CASSPPRTGEDEQFF
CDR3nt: TGTGCCAGCAGCCCTCCGAGGACAGGGGAGGATGAGCAGTTCTTC

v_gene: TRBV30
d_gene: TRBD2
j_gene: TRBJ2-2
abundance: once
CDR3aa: CAWSGEGVTGELFF
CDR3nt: TGTGCCTGGAGTGGGGAGGGAGTAACCGGGGAGCTGTTTTTT

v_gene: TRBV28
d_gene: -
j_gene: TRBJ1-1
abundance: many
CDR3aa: CASRMGVWVGPTEAFF
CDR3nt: TGTGCCAGCAGAATGGGCGTATGGGTCGGGCCCACTGAAGCTTTCTTT

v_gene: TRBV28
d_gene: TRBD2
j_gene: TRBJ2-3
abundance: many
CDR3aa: CASSPPGTSGRADTQYF
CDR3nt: TGTGCCAGCAGTCCCCCCGGGACTAGCGGGAGGGCAGATACGCAGTATTTT

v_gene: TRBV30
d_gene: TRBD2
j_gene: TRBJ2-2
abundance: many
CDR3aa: CAWMGGRYTGELFF
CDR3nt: TGTGCCTGGATGGGCGGGAGGTACACCGGGGAGCTGTTTTTT

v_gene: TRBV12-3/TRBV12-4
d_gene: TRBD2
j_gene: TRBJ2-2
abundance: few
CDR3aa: CASSLQGGRAPPTGELFF
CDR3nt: TGTGCCAGCAGTTTACAAGGCGGGAGGGCCCCGCCTACCGGGGAGCTGTTTTTT

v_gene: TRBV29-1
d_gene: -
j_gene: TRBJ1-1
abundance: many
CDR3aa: CSVGAGLNTEAFF
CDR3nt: TGCAGCGTTGGGGCGGGTCTGAACACTGAAGCTTTCTTT

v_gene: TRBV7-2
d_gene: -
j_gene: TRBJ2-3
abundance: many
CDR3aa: CASSLAEASTDTQYF
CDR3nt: TGTGCCAGCAGCTTAGCTGAGGCTAGCACAGATACGCAGTATTTT

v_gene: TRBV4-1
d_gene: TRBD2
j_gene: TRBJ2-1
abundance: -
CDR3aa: CASRSLGGDNEQFF
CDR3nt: TGCGCCAGCAGATCTCTGGGAGGGGACAATGAGCAGTTCTTC

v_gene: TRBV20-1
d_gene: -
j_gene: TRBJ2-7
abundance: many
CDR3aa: CSARDIEQYF
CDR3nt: TGCAGTGCTAGAGATATTGAGCAGTACTTC

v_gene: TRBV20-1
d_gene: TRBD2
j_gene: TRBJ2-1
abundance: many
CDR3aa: CSASPAGGYEQFF
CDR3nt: TGCAGTGCTAGCCCAGCGGGAGGGTATGAGCAGTTCTTC

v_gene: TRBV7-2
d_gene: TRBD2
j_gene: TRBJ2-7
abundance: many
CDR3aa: CASSFGLAGPYEQYF
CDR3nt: TGTGCCAGCAGCTTCGGACTAGCGGGGCCCTACGAGCAGTACTTC

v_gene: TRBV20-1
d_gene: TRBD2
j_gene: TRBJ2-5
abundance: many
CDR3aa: CSARVLAGGMGETQYF
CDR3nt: TGCAGTGCTAGAGTACTAGCGGGAGGAATGGGAGAGACCCAGTACTTC

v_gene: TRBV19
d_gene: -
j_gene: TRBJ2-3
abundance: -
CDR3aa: CASNWAGTSTDTQYF
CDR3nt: TGTGCCAGTAATTGGGCGGGGACTAGCACAGATACGCAGTATTTT

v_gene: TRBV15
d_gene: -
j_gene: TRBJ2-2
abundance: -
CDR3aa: CVTSKGGTGELFF
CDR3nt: TGTGTCACCAGCAAGGGTGGGACCGGGGAGCTGTTTTTT

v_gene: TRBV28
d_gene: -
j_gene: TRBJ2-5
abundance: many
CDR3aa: CASSPALLQETQYF
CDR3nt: TGTGCCAGCAGTCCCGCCCTGCTACAAGAGACCCAGTACTTC

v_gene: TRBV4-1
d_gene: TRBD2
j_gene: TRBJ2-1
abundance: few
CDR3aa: CASSQRRGSPNEQFF
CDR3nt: TGCGCCAGCAGCCAACGTCGCGGGAGTCCAAATGAGCAGTTCTTC

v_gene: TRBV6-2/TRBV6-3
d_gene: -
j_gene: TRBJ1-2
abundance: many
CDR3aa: CASSYKTYGYTF
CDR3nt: TGTGCCAGCAGTTACAAAACTTATGGCTACACCTTC

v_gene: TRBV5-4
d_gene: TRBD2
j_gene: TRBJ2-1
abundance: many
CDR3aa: CASSLAGWTSGRGTYNEQFF
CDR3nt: TGTGCCAGCAGCTTGGCCGGTTGGACTAGCGGGAGAGGGACCTACAATGAGCAGTTCTTC

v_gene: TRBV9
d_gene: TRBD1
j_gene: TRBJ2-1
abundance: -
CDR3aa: CASSAEPRGKEEQFF
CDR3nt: TGTGCCAGCAGCGCCGAGCCCAGGGGGAAGGAGGAGCAGTTCTTC

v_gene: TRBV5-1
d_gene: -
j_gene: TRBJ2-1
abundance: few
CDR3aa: CASSLQSQGAASGKNEQFF
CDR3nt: TGCGCCAGCAGCTTGCAGAGCCAGGGGGCGGCTAGCGGGAAAAATGAGCAGTTCTTC

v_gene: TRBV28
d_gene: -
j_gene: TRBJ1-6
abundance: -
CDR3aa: CASIPGKGRNSPLHF
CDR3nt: TGTGCCAGCATTCCGGGAAAGGGGCGTAATTCACCCCTCCACTTT

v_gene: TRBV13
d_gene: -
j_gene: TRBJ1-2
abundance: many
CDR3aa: CATRRTTDYGYTF
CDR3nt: TGTGCCACCCGGCGGACGACCGACTATGGCTACACCTTC

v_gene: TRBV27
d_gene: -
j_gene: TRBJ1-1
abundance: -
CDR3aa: CASSGYSENTEAFF
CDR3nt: TGTGCCAGCAGTGGTTACTCGGAGAACACTGAAGCTTTCTTT

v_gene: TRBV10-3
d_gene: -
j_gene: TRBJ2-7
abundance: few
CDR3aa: CAISELYEQYF
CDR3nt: TGTGCCATCAGTGAGTTGTACGAGCAGTACTTC

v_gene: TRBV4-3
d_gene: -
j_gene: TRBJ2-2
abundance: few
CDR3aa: CASSQEAPGSVFGELFF
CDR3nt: TGCGCCAGCAGCCAAGAGGCCCCGGGGTCAGTCTTTGGGGAGCTGTTTTTT

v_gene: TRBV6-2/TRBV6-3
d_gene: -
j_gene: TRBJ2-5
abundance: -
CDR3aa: CASSYSSLGPAQETQYF
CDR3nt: TGTGCCAGCAGTTACTCGTCCCTTGGACCAGCACAAGAGACCCAGTACTTC

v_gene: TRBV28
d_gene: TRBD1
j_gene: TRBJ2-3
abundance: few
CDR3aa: CASSLRGPATDTQYF
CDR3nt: TGTGCCAGCAGTTTAAGGGGGCCTGCCACAGATACGCAGTATTTT

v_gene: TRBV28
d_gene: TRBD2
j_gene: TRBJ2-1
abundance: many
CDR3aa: CASRVQWTSGNEQFF
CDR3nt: TGTGCCAGCAGAGTACAATGGACTAGCGGCAATGAGCAGTTCTTC

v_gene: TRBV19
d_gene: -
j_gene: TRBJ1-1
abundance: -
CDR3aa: CASSIPRGTEAFF
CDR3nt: TGTGCCAGTAGTATCCCACGGGGGACTGAAGCTTTCTTT

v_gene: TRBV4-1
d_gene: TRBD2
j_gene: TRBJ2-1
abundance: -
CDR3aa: CASTRLAGANNEQFF
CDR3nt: TGCGCCAGCACCCGACTAGCGGGAGCAAACAATGAGCAGTTCTTC

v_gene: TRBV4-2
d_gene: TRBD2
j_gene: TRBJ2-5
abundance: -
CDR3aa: CASSQEGRLAGGTQYF
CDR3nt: TGTGCCAGCAGCCAAGAGGGCAGGCTAGCGGGGGGGACCCAGTACTTC